This passage covers 31 T cell receptor beta chains from one sample sequenced in a study of PD-L1 blockade in urothelial cancer (dated by TCRdb to 2016 to 2017). The time point label for this specimen denotes: pretreatment peripheral blood. Receptors were amplified or captured by the immunoSEQ multiplex PCR assay. This is the immuneACCESS table as TCRdb keeps it, with only in-frame sequences that have V and J called. A part of the clones is gone; compared with another copy, unresolved V genes explain less than half, and the rest is unexplained. The sample has around 45,000 clones on record, about 84% of them singletons. The ten largest clones take up around 15% of the sample. The sample consisted of PBMCs, taken around atezolizumab (anti-PD-L1) treatment. These receptor sequences come from a man in his fifties or sixties with urothelial cancer.

This chain connects TRBV2 to TRBJ1-5; 8 bases are a match to TRBD1. Germline V gene data show CDR1 as SNHLY and CDR2 as FYNNEI. The CDR3 extends over 14 amino acids. Unmatched junction bases numbered 1, after V lost 6 bases and J lost 0 bases. CDR3 sequence: CASSGQGSNQPQHF. The DNA for the CDR3 is TGTGCCAGCAGCGGACAGGGTAGCAATCAGCCCCAGCATTTT. The full variable domain, its missing parts supplied by reference TRBV2 and TRBJ1-5, is EPEVTQTPSHQVTQMGQEVILRCVPISNHLYFYWYRQILGQKVEFLVSFYNNEISEKSEIFDDQFSVERPDGSNFTLKIRSTKLEDSAMYFCASSGQGSNQPQHFGDGTRLSIL.

This clone was observed a single time. As DNA, the CDR3 is TGTGCCAGCAGCTCAACCCGTCCGGGTGCCTCTGGAAACACCATATATTTT. As protein: CASSSTRPGASGNTIYF. The chain joins TRBV7-6 to TRBJ1-3; D uncertain. The CDR3 consists of 17 residues. Trimming shortened V by 4 bases and J by 0 bases, and 16 bases separated the two germline ends. The germline gives CDR1 SGHVS, CDR2 FNYEAQ.

V usage is TRBV18 and J usage is TRBJ2-3; 7 bases are shared with TRBD2. The germline gives CDR1 KGHSH, CDR2 LQKENI. This CDR3 is built from 13 residues. V shed 4 bases, J shed 4 bases, and the junction held 2 bases outside the gene matches. The CDR3 loop reads CASSLTSPDTQYF. The CDR3 nucleotides are TGTGCCAGCTCACTGACTAGCCCAGATACGCAGTATTTT. The full variable domain, in which reference TRBV18 and TRBJ2-3 provide the parts outside the CDR3, is NAGVMQNPRHLVRRRGQEARLRCSPMKGHSHVYWYRQLPEEGLKFMVYLQKENIIDESGMPKERFSAEFPKEGPSILRIQQVVRGDSAAYFCASSLTSPDTQYFGPGTRLTVL.

This chain uses TRBV6-1 with TRBJ1-1; perhaps TRBD1 as D (5 bases). The CDR3 runs 14 residues. Germline-derived CDR1 and CDR2 are MNHNS and SASEGT. Trimming took off 6 bases at V and 2 bases at J, with 13 bases between the two ends. CDR3 bases: TGTGCCAGCAGACCAATGGACACAAACACTGAAGCTTTCTTT. This translates into CASRPMDTNTEAFF.

The V gene is TRBV30, the J gene TRBJ1-1, with D unresolved. The CDR3 loop spans 13 amino acids. V lost 0 bases, J lost 4 bases, and 9 bases lay in between. The V gene's germline CDR1 is GTSNPN and CDR2 SVGIG (reference sequence). The CDR3 nucleotides read TGTGCCTGGAGTGTACTAGGTGGCACTGAAGCTTTCTTT. This translates into CAWSVLGGTEAFF.

The chain combines TRBV10-2 with TRBJ2-7; weak D call: TRBD1 (6 bases). Trimming stripped 2 bases from V and 5 bases from J, with 19 bases between. Germline V lookup: CDR1 WSHSY, CDR2 SAAADI. The CDR3 is 16 amino acids. The CDR3 DNA reads TGCGCCAGCAGTGAGGGGAGTTGGCAGGGGAGACACGAGCAGTACTTC. This translates into CASSEGSWQGRHEQYF.

The chain links TRBV4-1 to TRBJ1-5; TRBD1 agrees at 7 bases. The CDR3 is 14 residues long. After removal of 0 bases from V and 4 bases from J, the junction contained 0 bases not matched to a gene. CDR1 and CDR2 from the germline V gene are MGHRA and YSYEKL. The CDR3 region is CASSQEQGNQPQHF. The CDR3 bases are TGCGCCAGCAGCCAAGAACAGGGGAATCAGCCCCAGCATTTT.

The chain is built from TRBV11-2 and TRBJ1-4, with D possibly being TRBD1 (5 bases). The CDR3 contains 15 residues. The germline gives CDR1 SGHAT, CDR2 FQNNGV. The germline V and J ends were trimmed by 2 bases and 8 bases, with 15 bases remaining between them. CDR3 sequence reads: CASSLRGWVGEKLFF. In DNA form, the CDR3 reads TGTGCCAGCAGCTTAAGGGGCTGGGTCGGAGAAAAACTGTTTTTT.

The chain uses TRBV5-1 and TRBJ1-1; 10 bases line up with TRBD1. The CDR3 has 11 amino acids. The V gene's germline CDR1 is SGHRS and CDR2 YFSETQ. Trimming at V came to 8 bases and at J to 11 bases, leaving 6 bases not matched to a gene. The CDR3 DNA reads as TGCGCCAGTAGCGACAGGGGGCTTGCTTTCTTT. This gives the protein CASSDRGLAFF.

This chain connects TRBV6-4 to TRBJ2-1, with 10 bases lining up with TRBD2. Trimming removed 5 bases from V and 7 bases from J; junction bases left unmatched: 11. Germline CDR1 and CDR2: MRHNA and SNTAGT. The CDR3 sequence is 16 residues long. For the CDR3, the DNA is TGTGCCAGCAGTCAAAGAGCGGGAGGGAGTGTGAATGAGCAGTTCTTC. Translated, it gives CASSQRAGGSVNEQFF.

This clone has just one count. This chain uses TRBV27 with TRBJ2-1; D is possibly TRBD1 (5 bases). The germline CDR1 and CDR2 sequences are MNHEY and SMNVEV (reference sequence). CDR3 length equals 13 residues. V was cut by 2 bases and J by 7 bases, with 9 bases left in between. The CDR3 is CASSLGAGNEQFF. The CDR3 DNA is TGTGCCAGCAGTTTAGGGGCAGGGAATGAGCAGTTCTTC.

The chain joins TRBV28 to TRBJ2-3, with TRBD1 matching over 11 bases. V lost 6 bases and J lost 6; bases outside the gene matches: 8. This CDR3 has 15 amino acids. Germline values: CDR1 MDHEN, CDR2 SYDVKM. Here the CDR3 reads CASRPGTGGGDTQYF. The CDR3 coding sequence is TGTGCCAGCAGACCTGGGACAGGGGGTGGGGATACGCAGTATTTT.

This rearrangement joins TRBV5-1 to TRBJ2-1; 7 bases align to TRBD2. J gave up 0 bases and V 3 bases, and 9 bases lay outside the gene matches. Germline V gene data show CDR1 as SGHRS and CDR2 as YFSETQ. This CDR3 is built from 17 residues. CDR3 loop: CASSSASGSSSYNEQFF. As DNA, the CDR3 is TGCGCCAGCAGCTCAGCTAGCGGTTCTAGCTCCTACAATGAGCAGTTCTTC.

The rearrangement uses TRBV18 and TRBJ1-5, with a tentative D call TRBD1 (6 bases). This CDR3 spans 13 amino acids. The germline CDR1 and CDR2 sequences are KGHSH and LQKENI. Trimming took off 3 bases at V and 6 bases at J, with 9 bases between the two ends. CDR3: CASSPDRSQPQHF. The CDR3 nucleotides read TGTGCCAGCTCACCTGACAGGTCTCAGCCCCAGCATTTT.

In this sample, this clone turned up a few times. This sequence joins TRBV28 and TRBJ1-2, with D unresolved. The V end was cut by 5 bases, the J end by 5 bases, with 9 bases between. The germline V gene encodes CDR1 MDHEN and CDR2 SYDVKM. This CDR3 is 12 amino acids long. The CDR3 loop is CASSLRGYGYTF. The CDR3 DNA follows: TGTGCCAGCAGTCTACGGGGATATGGCTACACCTTC.

The rearrangement uses TRBV14 and TRBJ2-1, with D perhaps matching TRBD2 (6 bases). Trimming took off 3 bases at V and 1 base at J, with 13 bases between the two ends. The CDR3 length is 16 residues. CDR1 and CDR2 (germline): SGHDN, FVKESK. In nucleotides, the CDR3 is TGTGCCAGCAGCCACTTCGGGGGAGTGTCCTACAATGAGCAGTTCTTC. Protein sequence: CASSHFGGVSYNEQFF.

CDR3: CASSLGRRYGYTF. CDR3 bases: TGTGCCAGCAGTTTGGGCAGACGGTATGGCTACACCTTC. The rearrangement links TRBV28 to TRBJ1-2; D unclear. Per the germline V gene, CDR1 is MDHEN and CDR2 is SYDVKM. There are 13 residues in the CDR3. V shed 3 bases and J shed 5 bases, with 10 bases lying between them.

This clone was detected once. The gene calls are TRBV28 and TRBJ1-1; tentative D call: TRBD1 (5 bases). The length of the CDR3 is 17 residues. The ends were cut back, 6 bases at V and 1 base at J, with 21 bases in the middle. CDR1 and CDR2 (germline): MDHEN, SYDVKM. CDR3 DNA sequence: TGTGCCAGCAGCCAATACGGGTCAGGGCCGACGAACACTGAAGCTTTCTTT. Its protein product is CASSQYGSGPTNTEAFF.

The chain is built from TRBV4-2 and TRBJ1-5; D perhaps matches TRBD1 (5 bases). The CDR3 has 15 residues. Germline V gene data show CDR1 as LGHNA and CDR2 as YNFKEQ. V gave up 1 base and J gave up 5 bases, with 12 bases separating them. The CDR3 nucleotides are TGTGCCAGCAGCCAAGCCTGGGGGGTGGATCAGCCCCAGCATTTT. This gives the protein CASSQAWGVDQPQHF.

The chain links TRBV30 to TRBJ2-3, with 7 positions matching TRBD2. The CDR3 is 14 amino acids. CDR1 is GTSNPN, CDR2 SVGIG, per germline (reference sequence). V gave up 7 bases and J gave up 6 bases; unmatched junction bases: 13. CDR3 sequence (DNA): TGTGCCTTCGAGCCCCTAGCGGTGTTGGATACGCAGTATTTT. This codes for CAFEPLAVLDTQYF. Full variable domain (remainder filled in from reference TRBV30 and TRBJ2-3): SQTIHQWPATLVQPVGSPLSLECTVEGTSNPNLYWYRQAAGRGLQLLFYSVGIGQISSEVPQNLSASRPQDRQFILSSKKLLLSDSGFYLCAFEPLAVLDTQYFGPGTRLTVL.

V usage is TRBV30 and J usage is TRBJ1-6; 9 bases line up with TRBD1. The CDR3 runs to 14 residues. V dropped 7 bases and J dropped 10; count of bases not matched to a gene: 11. CDR1 GTSNPN and CDR2 SVGIG come from the germline V gene (reference sequence). CDR3 nucleotides: TGTGCCTCCCCGGGGACAGGGATCCCCTCACCCCTCCACTTT. It specifies CASPGTGIPSPLHF.

This clone has ten or more counts. The gene calls are TRBV18 and TRBJ1-1; D remains ambiguous. The ends were cut back, 4 bases at V and 0 bases at J, with 6 bases in the middle. The CDR3 is made up of 13 amino acids. CDR1 and CDR2 from the germline V gene are KGHSH and LQKENI. The CDR3 region is CASSLHMNTEAFF. The CDR3 nucleotides are TGTGCCAGCTCACTCCACATGAACACTGAAGCTTTCTTT.

V is TRBV7-2 and J is TRBJ1-1; D is unresolved. This CDR3 comprises 13 residues. V was pared by 7 bases and J by 4 bases, with 13 bases between. Germline V gene data show CDR1 as SGHTA and CDR2 as FQGNSA. CDR3 in amino acids: CASTLDTSTEAFF. CDR3 nucleotide sequence: TGTGCCAGCACGCTTGACACTTCCACTGAAGCTTTCTTT.

The chain combines TRBV4-2 with TRBJ2-1; 9 bases are a match to TRBD2. The V gene end was trimmed by 4 bases and the J gene end by 0 bases; junction bases not matched to a gene: 4. This CDR3 is 16 amino acids long. Germline V gene sequence: CDR1 LGHNA, CDR2 YNFKEQ. CDR3 sequence reads: CASSLSAGGSYNEQFF. CDR3 bases: TGTGCCAGCAGCCTTTCAGCGGGGGGCTCCTACAATGAGCAGTTCTTC.

V is TRBV4-3 and J is TRBJ1-5; the D gene is possibly TRBD1 (6 bases). Trimming cost V 0 bases and J 9 bases, with 15 bases left between them. Germline CDR1 and CDR2: LGHNA and YSLEER. This CDR3 is built from 15 residues. The CDR3 spells CASSQDAGGLGPQHF. As DNA, the CDR3 is TGCGCCAGCAGCCAAGATGCGGGGGGGCTGGGGCCCCAGCATTTT.

The chain couples TRBV6-6 to TRBJ1-5; D gene unclear. The germline gives CDR1 MNHNY, CDR2 SVGAGI (reference sequence). The CDR3 extends over 14 amino acids. Trimming cost V 6 bases and J 5 bases, with 14 bases left between them. This CDR3 is CASSPRQGYQPQHF. For the CDR3, the DNA is TGTGCCAGCAGCCCCAGACAAGGATATCAGCCCCAGCATTTT.

V is TRBV18 and J is TRBJ2-3, with 8 bases matching TRBD2. CDR3 length: 16 amino acids. With 2 bases clipped from V and 0 bases from J, the junction kept 4 bases outside the gene matches. Germline values: CDR1 KGHSH, CDR2 LQKENI. The CDR3 region has the DNA TGTGCCAGCTCACCAACAGCGGGAGTTAGCACAGATACGCAGTATTTT. This gives the protein CASSPTAGVSTDTQYF.

The chain combines TRBV10-1 with TRBJ1-4, with unresolved D. Germline V CDR1 and CDR2: WNHNN, SYGVQD (reference sequence). CDR3 size: 11 residues. The germline V and J ends were trimmed by 5 bases and 8 bases, with 6 bases remaining between them. Here the CDR3 DNA reads TGCGCCAGCAGTTTCAGAGAAAAACTGTTTTTT. This sequence encodes CASSFREKLFF.

The chain is built from TRBV2 and TRBJ2-5, with 7 positions matching TRBD1. Looked up from germline, CDR1 is SNHLY and CDR2 is FYNNEI. V gave up 11 bases and J gave up 2 bases; unmatched junction bases: 5. The CDR3 sequence is 12 residues long. CDR3 region: CAPRGQQETQYF. Here the CDR3 DNA reads TGTGCCCCCCGGGGACAGCAAGAGACCCAGTACTTC. The full variable domain, its missing parts supplied by reference TRBV2 and TRBJ2-5, is EPEVTQTPSHQVTQMGQEVILRCVPISNHLYFYWYRQILGQKVEFLVSFYNNEISEKSEIFDDQFSVERPDGSNFTLKIRSTKLEDSAMYFCAPRGQQETQYFGPGTRLLVL.

The genes are TRBV18 and TRBJ1-5, with TRBD1 matching over 8 bases. The V segment lost 3 bases and the J segment 2 bases; nucleotides outside the gene matches: 0. CDR3 length: 14 amino acids. Germline V gene data show CDR1 as KGHSH and CDR2 as LQKENI. The CDR3 loop reads CASSPGQGNQPQHF. DNA for the CDR3: TGTGCCAGCTCACCGGGACAGGGCAATCAGCCCCAGCATTTT.

The chain combines TRBV19 with TRBJ1-2, with 7 bases identical to TRBD1. Germline V gene sequence: CDR1 LNHDA, CDR2 SQIVND (reference sequence). V lost 7 bases to trimming and J lost 4 bases; unmatched junction nucleotides: 3. The CDR3 runs to 12 residues. CDR3 nucleotide sequence: TGTGCCAGTACCCGGGACAGCTATGGCTACACCTTC. Encoded protein: CASTRDSYGYTF.